This T cell receptor beta chain was sequenced for a study of T-cell reconstitution after alpha-beta-depleted transplantation in children. This clonotype showed up just a few times. V shed 0 bases, J shed 6 bases, and the junction held 4 bases outside the gene matches. CDR3 length equals 15 residues. CDR1 and CDR2 (germline): SGHDN, FVKESK. Preparation of the TCRbeta library was carried out with unique molecular identifiers. One entry per CDR3 protein results from TCRdb running MiXCR on the PCR reads. Seen here are a few hundred thousand distinct CDR3 sequences, 11% observed once, and the top ten hold nearly 5.5%.

The chain recombines TRBV14 with TRBJ2-2; 7 nucleotides agree with TRBD2. The origin of this receptor is a human donor who donated a stem cell graft to a child with acute myeloid leukemia. Sequencing used PBMCs from the stem cell graft donor, obtained from the stem cell graft. CDR3 sequence reads: CASSQDSGRAGELFF. The CDR3 DNA sequence: TGTGCCAGCAGCCAAGATTCAGGGAGGGCCGGGGAGCTGTTTTTT.